These 10 T cell receptor beta chains were all obtained from the same sample, sequenced in a study of blood T cell repertoires in COVID-19 (dated by TCRdb to the early 2020s). The library was built by means of the immunoSEQ multiplex PCR assay. Sourced from immuneACCESS, this table was stored by TCRdb with only in-frame sequences that have V and J called. A share of the clones is absent; for the studies checked, an unresolved V gene accounts for under half, and the remainder has no known explanation. In all, the sample holds about 90,000 clones, and 80% to 90% of those were seen once. More than 1% of the sample comes from the top ten. The material sequenced was peripheral blood. The receptors were gathered from a man older than 75 with active or convalescent COVID-19.

The rearrangement uses TRBV27 and TRBJ1-1; no definite D call. Trimming took off 7 bases at V and 5 bases at J, with 20 bases between the two ends. This CDR3 is built from 15 residues. Germline CDR1 is MNHEY and CDR2 is SMNVEV (reference sequence). The CDR3 reads CASKSSGISRTEAFF. CDR3 DNA sequence: TGTGCCAGCAAGTCATCGGGGATATCAAGGACTGAAGCTTTCTTT.

The CDR3 reads CASSPDRGQPQHF. The CDR3 coding sequence is TGTGCCAGCTCACCAGACAGGGGTCAGCCCCAGCATTTT. The V gene is TRBV18, the J gene TRBJ1-5; TRBD1 matches at 8 bases. Germline CDR1 and CDR2: KGHSH and LQKENI. The CDR3 covers 13 residues. V was clipped by 2 bases and J by 6 bases; unmatched bases: 0.

The chain has TRBV6-5 and TRBJ2-1; no definite D call. V was trimmed by 2 bases and J by 8 bases, leaving 13 bases between them. The V gene's germline CDR1 is MNHEY and CDR2 SVGAGI. The CDR3 extends over 14 amino acids. The CDR3, as DNA: TGTGCCAGCAGTTACACTAACACTTGGGATGAGCAGTTCTTC. The encoded protein is CASSYTNTWDEQFF.

This rearrangement joins TRBV3-1 (or the pseudogene TRBV3-2) to TRBJ2-1; D is perhaps TRBD1 (6 bases). Trimming shortened V by 4 bases and J by 1 base, and 11 bases separated the two germline ends. The CDR3 sequence is 15 residues long. Germline CDR1 and CDR2: LGHDT and YNNKEL (reference sequence). CDR3 loop: CASSPSGASYNEQFF. CDR3 DNA: TGTGCCAGCAGCCCATCAGGGGCTTCCTACAATGAGCAGTTCTTC.

This chain links TRBV7-2 with TRBJ1-6, with D possibly matching TRBD1 (6 bases). Germline V CDR1 and CDR2: SGHTA, FQGNSA. This CDR3 contains 15 residues. V dropped 1 base and J dropped 7 bases, with 11 bases sitting between them. As DNA, the CDR3 is TGTGCCAGCAGCTTAGACCAGGGGTCGAATTCACCCCTCCACTTT. This gives the protein CASSLDQGSNSPLHF.

This chain connects TRBV11-1 to TRBJ1-2, with TRBD1 matching 7 bases. Germline CDR1 SGHAT, CDR2 FQDESV (reference sequence). J lost 5 bases, V lost 5 bases, and 5 bases had no gene match. This CDR3 has 13 amino acids. The CDR3 loop is CASSVGQQYGYTF. The CDR3 bases are TGTGCCAGCAGCGTGGGACAGCAGTATGGCTACACCTTC.

V usage is TRBV28 and J usage is TRBJ2-7; 13 nucleotides match TRBD2. Unmatched junction bases numbered 8, after V lost 5 bases and J lost 4 bases. Germline-derived CDR1 and CDR2 are MDHEN and SYDVKM. The CDR3 consists of 16 residues. The CDR3 nucleotides are TGTGCCAGCAGTCCGTTGGGGACTAGCGGGACTTACGAGCAGTACTTC. The encoded protein is CASSPLGTSGTYEQYF.

This clone has only a few counts. The V call is TRBV29-1, the J call TRBJ1-1, with D unclear. V was shortened by 2 bases and J by 8 bases, with 15 bases between the two germline ends. The CDR3 extends over 13 amino acids. Germline values: CDR1 SQVTM, CDR2 ANQGSEA. CDR3 sequence: CSVERGGRKEAFF. In nucleotides, the CDR3 is TGCAGCGTTGAACGAGGCGGGCGGAAGGAAGCTTTCTTT.

This chain joins TRBV11-3 and TRBJ2-5; D is perhaps TRBD2 (5 bases). Germline values: CDR1 SGHNT, CDR2 YENEEA. Trimming removed 5 bases from V and 2 bases from J, with 12 bases in between. The CDR3 runs 14 residues. The CDR3 DNA is TGTGCCAGCAGCCCCGGGAATGCGCAAGAGACCCAGTACTTC. Its translation is CASSPGNAQETQYF.

J is TRBJ1-1 and V is TRBV28; tentatively, D is TRBD1 (6 bases). The CDR3 loop spans 13 amino acids. Looked up from germline, CDR1 is MDHEN and CDR2 is SYDVKM. V lost 2 bases and J lost 10, with 14 bases in between. This CDR3 reads CASSLGQGRAAFF. CDR3 bases: TGTGCCAGCAGTTTAGGGCAGGGGAGGGCAGCTTTCTTT. Together with reference TRBV28 and TRBJ1-1, the CDR3 gives the full variable domain: DVKVTQSSRYLVKRTGEKVFLECVQDMDHENMFWYRQDPGLGLRLIYFSYDVKMKEKGDIPEGYSVSREKKERFSLILESASTNQTSMYLCASSLGQGRAAFFGQGTRLTVV.